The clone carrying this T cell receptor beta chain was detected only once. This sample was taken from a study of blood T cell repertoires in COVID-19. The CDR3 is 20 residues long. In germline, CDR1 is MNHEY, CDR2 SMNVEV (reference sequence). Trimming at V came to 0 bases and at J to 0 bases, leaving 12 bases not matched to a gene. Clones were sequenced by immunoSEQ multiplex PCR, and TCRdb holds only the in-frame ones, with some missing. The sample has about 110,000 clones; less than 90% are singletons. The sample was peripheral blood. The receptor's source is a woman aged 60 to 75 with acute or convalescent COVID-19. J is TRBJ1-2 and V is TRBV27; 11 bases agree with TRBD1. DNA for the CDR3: TGTGCCAGCAGTTTATCGTGGACAGGGGGCGCGGGACTCGCTAACTATGGCTACACCTTC. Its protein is CASSLSWTGGAGLANYGYTF.